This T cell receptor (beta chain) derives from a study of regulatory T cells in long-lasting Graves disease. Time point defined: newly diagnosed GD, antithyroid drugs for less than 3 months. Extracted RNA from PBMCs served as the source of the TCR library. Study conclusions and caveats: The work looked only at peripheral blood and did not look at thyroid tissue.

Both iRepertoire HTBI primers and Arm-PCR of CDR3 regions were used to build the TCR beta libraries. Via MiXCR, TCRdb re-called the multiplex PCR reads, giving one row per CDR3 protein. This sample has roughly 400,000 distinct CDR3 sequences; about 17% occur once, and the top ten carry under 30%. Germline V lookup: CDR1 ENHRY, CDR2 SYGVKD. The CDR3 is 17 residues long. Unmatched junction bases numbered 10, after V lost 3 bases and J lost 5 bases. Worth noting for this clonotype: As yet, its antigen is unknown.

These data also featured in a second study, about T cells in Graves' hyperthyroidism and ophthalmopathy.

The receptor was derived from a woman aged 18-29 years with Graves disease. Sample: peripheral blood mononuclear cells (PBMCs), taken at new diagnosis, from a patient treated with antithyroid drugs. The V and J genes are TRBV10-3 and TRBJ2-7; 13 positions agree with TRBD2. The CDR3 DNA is TGTGCCATCAGTGAAACCGGACTAGCGGGAGAGAAAAACGAGCAGTACTTC. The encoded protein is CAISETGLAGEKNEQYF.